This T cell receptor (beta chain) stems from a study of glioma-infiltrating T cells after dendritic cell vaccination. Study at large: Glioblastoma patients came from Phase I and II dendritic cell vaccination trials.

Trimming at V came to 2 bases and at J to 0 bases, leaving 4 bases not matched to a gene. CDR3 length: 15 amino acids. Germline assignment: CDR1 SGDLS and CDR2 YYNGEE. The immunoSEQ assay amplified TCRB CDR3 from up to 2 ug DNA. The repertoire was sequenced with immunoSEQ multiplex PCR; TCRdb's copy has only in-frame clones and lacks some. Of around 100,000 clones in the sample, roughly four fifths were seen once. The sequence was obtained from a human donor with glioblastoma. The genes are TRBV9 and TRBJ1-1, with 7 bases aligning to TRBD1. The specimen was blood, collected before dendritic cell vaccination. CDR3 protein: CASSVSGQMNTEAFF. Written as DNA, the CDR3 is TGTGCCAGCAGCGTCTCGGGACAGATGAACACTGAAGCTTTCTTT.